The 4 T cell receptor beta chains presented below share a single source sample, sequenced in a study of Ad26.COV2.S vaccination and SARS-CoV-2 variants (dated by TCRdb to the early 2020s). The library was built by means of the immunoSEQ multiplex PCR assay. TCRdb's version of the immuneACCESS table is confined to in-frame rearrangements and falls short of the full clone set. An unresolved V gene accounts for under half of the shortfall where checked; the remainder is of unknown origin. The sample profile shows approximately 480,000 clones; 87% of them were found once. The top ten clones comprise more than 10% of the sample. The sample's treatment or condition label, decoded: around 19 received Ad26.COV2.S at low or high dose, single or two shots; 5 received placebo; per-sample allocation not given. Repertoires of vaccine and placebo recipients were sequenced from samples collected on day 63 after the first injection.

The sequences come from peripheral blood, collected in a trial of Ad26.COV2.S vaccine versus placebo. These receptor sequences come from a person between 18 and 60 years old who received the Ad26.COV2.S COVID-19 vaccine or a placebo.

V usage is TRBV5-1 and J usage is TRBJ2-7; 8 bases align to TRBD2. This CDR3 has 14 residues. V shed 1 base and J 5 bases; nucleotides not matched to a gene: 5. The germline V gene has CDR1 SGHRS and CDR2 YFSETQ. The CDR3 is CASSLSGGRNEQYF. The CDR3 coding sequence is TGCGCCAGCAGCTTGTCTGGCGGGAGGAACGAGCAGTACTTC.

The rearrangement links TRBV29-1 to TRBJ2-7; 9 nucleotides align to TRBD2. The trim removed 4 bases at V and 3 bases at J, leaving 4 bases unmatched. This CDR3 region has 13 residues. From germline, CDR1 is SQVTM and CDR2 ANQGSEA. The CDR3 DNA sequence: TGCAGCGTTGCCCTAGCGGGAATCTACGAGCAGTACTTC. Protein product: CSVALAGIYEQYF.

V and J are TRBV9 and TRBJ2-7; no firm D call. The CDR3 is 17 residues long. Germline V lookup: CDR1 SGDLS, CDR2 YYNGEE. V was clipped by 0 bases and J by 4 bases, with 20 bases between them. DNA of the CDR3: TGTGCCAGCAGCGTAGGGTCCTCCGTGGCGAAGGGATACGAGCAGTACTTC. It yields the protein CASSVGSSVAKGYEQYF.

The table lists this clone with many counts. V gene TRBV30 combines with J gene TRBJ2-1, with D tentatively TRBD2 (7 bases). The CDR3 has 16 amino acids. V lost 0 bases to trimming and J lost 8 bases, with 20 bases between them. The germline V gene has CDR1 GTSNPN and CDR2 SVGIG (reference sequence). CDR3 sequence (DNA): TGTGCCTGGAGTGTATTAGGGGGGGGAGGGCCTTATGAGCAGTTCTTC. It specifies CAWSVLGGGGPYEQFF.